Listed below are T cell receptor beta chains from one sample, sequenced in a study of blood T cell repertoires in COVID-19. Some clones are missing from TCRdb's copy, which holds only in-frame ones; the method was immunoSEQ multiplex PCR. The sample contains some 190,000 clones, 75% to 90% of which appear only once. Sequenced: peripheral blood. These receptors all come from a woman aged 55-70 years with acute or convalescent COVID-19. Each CDR3 is given with its conserved first and last residue. A D gene is named only where the DNA matches it firmly. For some rows the clone size is stated as once, few or many, or as a class when expanded; others skip it.

>NA|TRBJ2-7|TRBV5-8|NA
TGTGCCAGCGGACAGCCTAACTACGAGCAGTACTTC
CASGQPNYEQYF
>NA|TRBJ1-5|TRBV28|NA
TGTGCCAGCAGTTTAGTCGCAGACAATCAGCCCCAGCATTTT
CASSLVADNQPQHF
>NA|TRBJ1-6|TRBV5-1|NA
TGCGCCAGCAGCTTGAGCGGGGGAACTTCACCCCTCCACTTT
CASSLSGGTSPLHF
>once|TRBJ2-3|TRBV6-6|NA
TGTGCCAGCAGCACCCTGGGGGGGCCTAGCACAGATACGCAGTATTTT
CASSTLGGPSTDTQYF
>NA|TRBJ1-1|TRBV2|NA
TGTGCCAGCAGAGGACAGTCGTACACTGAAGCTTTCTTT
CASRGQSYTEAFF
>once|TRBJ1-6|TRBV30|NA
TGTGCCTGGAGTGAAGCGGGGCAGGGTCCACCCCTCCACTTT
CAWSEAGQGPPLHF
>NA|TRBJ1-2|TRBV18|NA
TGTGCCAGCTCACCAAACCACGGTTATGGCTACACCTTC
CASSPNHGYGYTF
>NA|TRBJ1-2|TRBV18|TRBD1
TGTGCCAGCTCACGAGGGACAGGGAACTATGGCTACACCTTC
CASSRGTGNYGYTF
>NA|TRBJ2-3|TRBV7-9|NA
TGTGCCAGCAGCTTAAGCAGCGGGCTAGCAGATACGCAGTATTTT
CASSLSSGLADTQYF
>NA|TRBJ1-5|TRBV6-1|NA
TGTGCCAGCAGTGACTTCCGCGGGACCTATAGCAATCAGCCCCAGCATTTT
CASSDFRGTYSNQPQHF
>NA|TRBJ2-7|TRBV29-1|NA
TGCAGCGTTGAACAGGAGGGCGAGCAGTACTTC
CSVEQEGEQYF
>NA|TRBJ1-2|TRBV2|NA
TGTGCCAGCAGCCCCGGGACACTCAACTATGGCTACACCTTC
CASSPGTLNYGYTF
>NA|TRBJ2-3|TRBV5-1|NA
TGCGCCAGCAGCCGCGGGACTTGGGGAGAGGGAGATACGCAGTATTTT
CASSRGTWGEGDTQYF
>NA|TRBJ1-1|TRBV9|NA
TGTGCCAGCAGCACAGGCAGGGGGAACACTGAAGCTTTCTTT
CASSTGRGNTEAFF
>few|TRBJ2-3|TRBV4-2|TRBD2
TGTGCCAGCAGCCAAGAACTAGCGGGGAACCCTAGCACAGATACGCAGTATTTT
CASSQELAGNPSTDTQYF
>few|TRBJ1-5|TRBV2|TRBD1
TGTGCCAGCAGTCCCGGGACAGCAAATCAGCCCCAGCATTTT
CASSPGTANQPQHF
>few|TRBJ1-4|TRBV2|TRBD1
TGTGCCAGCAGTAGGGACAGTCCTAATGAAAAACTGTTTTTT
CASSRDSPNEKLFF
>NA|TRBJ2-7|TRBV28|TRBD1
TGTGCCAGCAGTTTACCAGGGACAGGTGATTACGAGCAGTACTTC
CASSLPGTGDYEQYF
>NA|TRBJ1-1|TRBV27|NA
TGTGCCAGCCTCGACCGAGGGAGTGGAAAAGCTTTCTTT
CASLDRGSGKAFF
>once|TRBJ2-1|TRBV7-9|TRBD1
TGTGCCAGCAGCTTAGTGGGGACAGCTTACAATGAGCAGTTCTTC
CASSLVGTAYNEQFF
>NA|TRBJ2-2|TRBV7-2|TRBD2
TGTGCCAGCAGCCTGGGACTAGCGGGGGTCACCGGGGAGCTGTTTTTT
CASSLGLAGVTGELFF
>NA|TRBJ2-4|TRBV5-6|TRBD1
TGTGCCAGCAGCGAGATCAGACAGGGAGTCGACATTCAGTACTTC
CASSEIRQGVDIQYF
>NA|TRBJ1-2|TRBV28|NA
TGTGCCAGCAGAGGACCGGGGACTTATGGCTACACCTTC
CASRGPGTYGYTF
>NA|TRBJ1-4|TRBV29-1|NA
TGCAGCGTTGTAGTGCCAAATGAAAAACTGTTTTTT
CSVVVPNEKLFF
>NA|TRBJ2-1|TRBV2|TRBD2
TGTGCCAGCAGTGGACTAGCGGGAAATGAGCAGTTCTTC
CASSGLAGNEQFF
>NA|TRBJ1-3|TRBV7-8|NA
TGTGCCAGCAGCTTGCAGGGATACTCTGGAAACACCATATATTTT
CASSLQGYSGNTIYF
>NA|TRBJ2-2|TRBV9|NA
TGTGCCAGCAGCGTAGGGACTCTTAACACCGGGGAGCTGTTTTTT
CASSVGTLNTGELFF
>NA|TRBJ2-3|TRBV28|NA
TGTGCCAGCAGTTATCCTCGAGTGCGAAGGGGCCTCACAGATACGCAGTATTTT
CASSYPRVRRGLTDTQYF
>NA|TRBJ2-3|TRBV3-1/TRBV3-2|TRBD1
TGTGCCAGCAGCCCCGGGACAGGGTACACAGATACGCAGTATTTT
CASSPGTGYTDTQYF
>NA|TRBJ2-7|TRBV2|NA
TGTGCCAGCAAACAGGGATACGAGCAGTACTTC
CASKQGYEQYF
>NA|TRBJ1-5|TRBV28|TRBD1
TGTGCCACCCGACAGGGTATATTCCCCCAGCATTTT
CATRQGIFPQHF
>NA|TRBJ1-1|TRBV5-1|NA
TGCGCCAGCAGCTTGGACCTCACAGGGACGGCTTTCTTT
CASSLDLTGTAFF
>NA|TRBJ1-4|TRBV5-6|NA
TGTGCCAGCAGCGCCAGGGGAGCAACTAATGAAAAACTGTTTTTT
CASSARGATNEKLFF
>few|TRBJ1-2|TRBV3-1/TRBV3-2|TRBD1
TGTGCCAGCAGCCAGAGAGGGGGCACCGGGGGCTATGGCTACACCTTC
CASSQRGGTGGYGYTF
>NA|TRBJ2-1|TRBV30|TRBD2
TGTGCCTGGAGTGTAGGAGGACTAGCGGGAGTTAATGAGCAGTTCTTC
CAWSVGGLAGVNEQFF
>NA|TRBJ2-1|TRBV5-1|TRBD2
TGCGCCAGCAGCCCCTGGACTAGCGACATGACTGAGCAGTTCTTC
CASSPWTSDMTEQFF
>NA|TRBJ2-1|TRBV16|TRBD1
TGTGCCAGCAGCCAATGGTTGGGACAGGGGGCCAATGAGCAGTTCTTC
CASSQWLGQGANEQFF
>NA|TRBJ2-1|TRBV5-1|TRBD2
TGCGCCAGCAGCTTGGGAGGGACTAGAGGGGTCGAAACCTACAATGAGCAGTTCTTC
CASSLGGTRGVETYNEQFF
>NA|TRBJ1-3|TRBV25-1|TRBD1
TGTGCCAGCAGTTTAGGGGACAGGGGGCGAGGAAACACCATATATTTT
CASSLGDRGRGNTIYF
>NA|TRBJ1-2|TRBV28|NA
TGTGCCAGCAGTTCGGACATATATGGCTACACCTTC
CASSSDIYGYTF
>NA|TRBJ2-2|TRBV11-1|NA
TGTGCCAGCGCCTTAGGGGGGCCTGGGGAGCTGTTTTTT
CASALGGPGELFF
>NA|TRBJ1-2|TRBV6-1|TRBD1
TGTGCCAGCAGTGATACAGGGGTCTATGGCTACACCTTC
CASSDTGVYGYTF
>few|TRBJ1-6|TRBV30|NA
TGTGCCTGGAGTGTCCCCTTGCGCTCCTATAATTCACCCCTCCACTTT
CAWSVPLRSYNSPLHF
>NA|TRBJ1-3|TRBV6-6|NA
TGTGCCAGCACTCAAACGGAGCTCTCTGGAAACACCATATATTTT
CASTQTELSGNTIYF
>NA|TRBJ2-3|TRBV10-3|TRBD2
TGTGCCATCGCGACTAGCGGGAGCGATACGCAGTATTTT
CAIATSGSDTQYF